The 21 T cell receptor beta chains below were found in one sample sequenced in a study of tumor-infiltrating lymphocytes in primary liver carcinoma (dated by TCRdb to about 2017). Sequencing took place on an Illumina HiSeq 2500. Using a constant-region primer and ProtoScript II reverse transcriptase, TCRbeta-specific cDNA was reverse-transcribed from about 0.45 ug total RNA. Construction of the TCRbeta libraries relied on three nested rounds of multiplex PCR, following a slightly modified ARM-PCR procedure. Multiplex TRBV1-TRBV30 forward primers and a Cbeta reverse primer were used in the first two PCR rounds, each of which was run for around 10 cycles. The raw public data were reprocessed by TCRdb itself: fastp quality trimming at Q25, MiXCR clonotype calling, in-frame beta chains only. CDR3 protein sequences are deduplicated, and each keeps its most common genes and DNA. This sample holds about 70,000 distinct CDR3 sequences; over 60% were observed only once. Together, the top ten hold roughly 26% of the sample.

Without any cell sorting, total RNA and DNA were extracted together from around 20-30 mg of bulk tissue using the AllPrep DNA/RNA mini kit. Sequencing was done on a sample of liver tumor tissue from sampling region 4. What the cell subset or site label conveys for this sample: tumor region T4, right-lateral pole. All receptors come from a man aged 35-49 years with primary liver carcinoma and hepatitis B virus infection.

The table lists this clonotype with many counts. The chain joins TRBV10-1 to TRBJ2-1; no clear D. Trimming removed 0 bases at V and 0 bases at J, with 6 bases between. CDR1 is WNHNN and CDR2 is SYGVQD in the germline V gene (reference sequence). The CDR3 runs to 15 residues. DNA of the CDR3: TGCGCCAGCAGTGAGTCCCGAAGCTCCTACAATGAGCAGTTCTTC. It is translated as CASSESRSSYNEQFF.

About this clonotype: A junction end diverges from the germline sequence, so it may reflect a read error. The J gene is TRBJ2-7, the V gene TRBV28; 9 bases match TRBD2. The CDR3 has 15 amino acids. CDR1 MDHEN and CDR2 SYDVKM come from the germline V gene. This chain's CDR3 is CASSSIAGVQYGQYF. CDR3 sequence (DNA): TGTGCCAGCAGTTCCATAGCGGGAGTACAGTACGGGCAGTACTTC.

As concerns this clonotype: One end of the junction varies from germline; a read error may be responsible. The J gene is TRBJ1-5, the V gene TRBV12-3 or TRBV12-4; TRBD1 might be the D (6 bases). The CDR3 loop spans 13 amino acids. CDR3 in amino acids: CASTPPGGAFQRF. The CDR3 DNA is TGTGCCAGCACTCCACCTGGGGGGGCATTCCAACGTTTT.

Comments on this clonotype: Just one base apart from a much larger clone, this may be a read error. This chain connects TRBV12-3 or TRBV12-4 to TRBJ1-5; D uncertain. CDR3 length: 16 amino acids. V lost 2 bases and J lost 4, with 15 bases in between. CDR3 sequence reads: CASSLSAGKGNQPQHF. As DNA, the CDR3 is TGTGCCAGCAGTTTAAGTGCTGGGAAGGGTAATCAGCCCCAGCATTTT.

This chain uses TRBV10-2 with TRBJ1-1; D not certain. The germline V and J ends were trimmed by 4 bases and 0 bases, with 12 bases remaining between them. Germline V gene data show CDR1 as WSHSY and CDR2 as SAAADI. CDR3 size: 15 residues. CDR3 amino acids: CASSGSSTVNTEAFF. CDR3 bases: TGCGCCAGCAGTGGGTCGAGCACTGTGAACACTGAAGCTTTCTTT.

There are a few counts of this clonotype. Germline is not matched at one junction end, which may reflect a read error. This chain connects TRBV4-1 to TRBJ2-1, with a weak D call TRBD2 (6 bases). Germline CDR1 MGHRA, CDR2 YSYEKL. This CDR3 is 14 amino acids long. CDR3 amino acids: CASSQEGSYSEQFF. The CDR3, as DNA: TGCGCCAGCAGCCAGGAGGGGTCCTACAGTGAGCAATTCTTC.

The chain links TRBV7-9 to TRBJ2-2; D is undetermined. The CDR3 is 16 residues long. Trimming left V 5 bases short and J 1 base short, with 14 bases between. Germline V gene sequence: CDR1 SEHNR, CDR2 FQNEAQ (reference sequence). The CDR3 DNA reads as TGTGCCAGCAGCCATCCACAGAGTTTGAACACCGGGGAGCTGTTTTTT. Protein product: CASSHPQSLNTGELFF.

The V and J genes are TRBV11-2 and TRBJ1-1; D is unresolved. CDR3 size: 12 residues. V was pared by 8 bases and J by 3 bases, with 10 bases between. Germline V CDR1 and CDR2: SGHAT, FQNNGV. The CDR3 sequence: CASGLGHTEAFF. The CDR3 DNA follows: TGTGCCAGCGGTTTAGGGCACACTGAAGCTTTCTTT. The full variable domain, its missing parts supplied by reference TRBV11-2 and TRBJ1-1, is EAGVAQSPRYKIIEKRQSVAFWCNPISGHATLYWYQQILGQGPKLLIQFQNNGVVDDSQLPKDRFSAERLKGVDSTLKIQPAKLEDSAVYLCASGLGHTEAFFGQGTRLTVV.

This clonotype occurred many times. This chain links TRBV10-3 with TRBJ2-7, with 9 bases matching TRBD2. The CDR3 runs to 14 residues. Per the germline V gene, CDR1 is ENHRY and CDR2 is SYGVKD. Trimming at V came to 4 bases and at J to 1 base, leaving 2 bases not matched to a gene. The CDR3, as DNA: TGTGCCATCAGTGCTAGCGGGACGTCCTACGAGCAGTACTTC. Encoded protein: CAISASGTSYEQYF.

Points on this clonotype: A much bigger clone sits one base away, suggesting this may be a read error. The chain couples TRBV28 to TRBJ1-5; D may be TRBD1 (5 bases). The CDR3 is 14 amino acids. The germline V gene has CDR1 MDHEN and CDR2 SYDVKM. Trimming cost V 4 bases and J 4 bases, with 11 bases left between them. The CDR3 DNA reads TGTGCCAGCAGTTCGCCACCAGGGAATCAGCCCCAGCATTTT. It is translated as CASSSPPGNQPQHF.

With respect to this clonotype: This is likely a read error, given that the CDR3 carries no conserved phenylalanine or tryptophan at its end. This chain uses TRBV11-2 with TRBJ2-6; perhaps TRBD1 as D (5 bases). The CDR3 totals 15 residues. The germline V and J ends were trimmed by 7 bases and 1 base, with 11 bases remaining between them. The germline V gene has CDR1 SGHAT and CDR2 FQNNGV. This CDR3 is CASTQGLSGANVLTL. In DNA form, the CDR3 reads TGTGCCAGCACTCAGGGATTGTCTGGGGCCAACGTCCTGACTTTA.

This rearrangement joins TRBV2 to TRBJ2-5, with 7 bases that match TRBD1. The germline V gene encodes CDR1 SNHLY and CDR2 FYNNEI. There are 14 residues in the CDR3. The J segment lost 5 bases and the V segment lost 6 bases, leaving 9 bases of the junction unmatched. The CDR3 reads CASRRQGQWETQYF. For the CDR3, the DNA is TGTGCCAGCAGAAGACAGGGTCAGTGGGAGACCCAGTACTTC. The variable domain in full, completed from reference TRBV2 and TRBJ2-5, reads EPEVTQTPSHQVTQMGQEVILRCVPISNHLYFYWYRQILGQKVEFLVSFYNNEISEKSEIFDDQFSVERPDGSNFTLKIRSTKLEDSAMYFCASRRQGQWETQYFGPGTRLLVL.

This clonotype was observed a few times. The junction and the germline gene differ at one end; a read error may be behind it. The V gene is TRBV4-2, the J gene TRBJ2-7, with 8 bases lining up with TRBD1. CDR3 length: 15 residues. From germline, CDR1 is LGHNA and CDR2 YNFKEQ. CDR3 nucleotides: TGTGCCATCAGCCAAGGTGACAGGGGTGTCTATGAGCAGTACTTC. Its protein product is CAISQGDRGVYEQYF.

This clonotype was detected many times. The CDR3 bases are TGTGCCAGCAGCTGGGACGCTAGTTTTTCTCTGAACACTGAAGCTTTCTTT. Its protein is CASSWDASFSLNTEAFF. The V and J genes are TRBV7-9 and TRBJ1-1, with D tentatively TRBD1 (5 bases). Deletions cut 4 bases from V and 0 bases from J, with 18 bases between. Per germline, CDR1 SEHNR and CDR2 FQNEAQ (reference sequence). The CDR3 covers 17 residues.

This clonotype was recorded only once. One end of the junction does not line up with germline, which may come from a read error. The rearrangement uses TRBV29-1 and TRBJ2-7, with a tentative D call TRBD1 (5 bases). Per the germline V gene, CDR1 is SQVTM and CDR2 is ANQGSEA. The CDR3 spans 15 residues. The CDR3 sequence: CSIEEERQWVYEQYF. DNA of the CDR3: TGCAGCATTGAAGAAGAAAGACAGTGGGTCTACGAGCAGTACTTC.

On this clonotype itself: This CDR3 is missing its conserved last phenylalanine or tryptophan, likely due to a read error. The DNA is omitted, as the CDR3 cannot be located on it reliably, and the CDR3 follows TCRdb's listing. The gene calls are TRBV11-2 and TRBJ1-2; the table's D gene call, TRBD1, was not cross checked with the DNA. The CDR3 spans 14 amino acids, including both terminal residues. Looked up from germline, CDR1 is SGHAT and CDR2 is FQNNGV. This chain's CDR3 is CASGPADRDCGYII.

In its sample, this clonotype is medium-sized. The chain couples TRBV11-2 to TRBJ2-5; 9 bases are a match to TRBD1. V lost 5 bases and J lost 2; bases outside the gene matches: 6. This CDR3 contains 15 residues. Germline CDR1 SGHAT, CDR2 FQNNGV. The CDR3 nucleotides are TGTGCCAGCAGCCGCCAGGGACAGGGTCAAGAGACCCAGTACTTC. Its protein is CASSRQGQGQETQYF.

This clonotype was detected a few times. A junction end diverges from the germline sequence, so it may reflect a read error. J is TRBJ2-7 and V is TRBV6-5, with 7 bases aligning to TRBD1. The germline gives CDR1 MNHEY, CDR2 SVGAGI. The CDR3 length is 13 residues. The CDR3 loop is CASNLNRGYEQYF. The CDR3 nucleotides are TGTGCCAGTAACCTGAACAGGGGCTACGAACAGTACTTC.

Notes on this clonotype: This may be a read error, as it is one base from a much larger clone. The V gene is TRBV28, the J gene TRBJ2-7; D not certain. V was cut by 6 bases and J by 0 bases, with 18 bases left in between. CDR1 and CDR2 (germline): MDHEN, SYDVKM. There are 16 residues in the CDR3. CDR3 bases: TGTGCCAGCAGGGCTGCCTTCGGCGGACGCTCCTACGAGCAGTACTTC. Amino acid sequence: CASRAAFGGRSYEQYF.

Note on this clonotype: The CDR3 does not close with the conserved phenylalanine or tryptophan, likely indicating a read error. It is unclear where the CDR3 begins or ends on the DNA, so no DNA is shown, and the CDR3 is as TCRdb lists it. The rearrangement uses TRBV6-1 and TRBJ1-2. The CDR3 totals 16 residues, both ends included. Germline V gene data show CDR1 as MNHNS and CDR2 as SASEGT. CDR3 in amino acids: CASSEARLGRNYGCTL.

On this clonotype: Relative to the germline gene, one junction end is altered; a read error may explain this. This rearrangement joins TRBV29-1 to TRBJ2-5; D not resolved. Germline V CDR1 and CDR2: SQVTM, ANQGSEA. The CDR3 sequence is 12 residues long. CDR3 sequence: CSVDGPQETQYF. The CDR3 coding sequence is TGCAGCGTTGACGGACCCCAAGAGACCCAATACTTC.